The sequence of this TCR beta chain was determined in a study of blood T cell repertoires in COVID-19. Looking at the study overall: Both acute and convalescent COVID-19 samples were obtained from the United States, Italy and Spain. PBMCs, B-cell-depleted T cells, or T cells provided the cDNA or gDNA that made up the material.

Measured with immunoSEQ multiplex PCR; TCRdb has only the in-frame clones, and not every one. The data show 300,000 to 450,000 clones, 81% seen once. The clonotype originates from a human donor with acute or convalescent COVID-19. The donor label of this sample is uncertain. Sequences were obtained from peripheral blood.

CDR3 residues: CASSGGQGTFGRGAFF. The CDR3, as DNA: TGCGCCAGCAGCGGGGGACAGGGTACCTTTGGTCGTGGAGCTTTCTTT. The rearrangement links TRBV5-1 to TRBJ1-1, with 9 bases aligning to TRBD1. V trimming: 4 bases; J trimming: 10 bases; junction bases outside the gene matches: 17. The CDR3 spans 16 residues. The germline gives CDR1 SGHRS, CDR2 YFSETQ.